The clone carrying this T cell receptor beta chain was seen a single time. The record originates from a study of control samples from healthy donors and cancer patients. TCRdb keeps only in-frame clones here, not all; method: immunoSEQ multiplex PCR. The sample lists tens of thousands of clones, nearly 90% occurring once. The sequenced material came from blood. This clonotype originated in a man between 45 and 60 years old in good health.

CDR3 nucleotides: TGTGCCAGCAGTTTTAATACGGTTCCACCCTATGGCTACACCTTC. It codes for CASSFNTVPPYGYTF. This chain uses TRBV27 with TRBJ1-2; unclear D gene. CDR3 length: 15 residues. The ends were cut back, 3 bases at V and 4 bases at J, with 15 bases in the middle. Germline CDR1 reads MNHEY; CDR2 reads SMNVEV (reference sequence).